This T cell receptor beta chain was documented in a study of blood T cell repertoires in COVID-19. Generated by immunoSEQ multiplex PCR, the TCRdb table keeps only in-frame clones and is missing some. The sample has a few hundred thousand clones, less than 85% seen once. This receptor was obtained from a woman younger than 30 with acute or convalescent COVID-19. The sequencing input was peripheral blood.

CDR3 sequence reads: CASSPGTGPTEAFF. CDR3 sequence (DNA): TGTGCCAGCAGCCCCGGGACAGGGCCGACCGAAGCTTTCTTT. The gene calls are TRBV5-8 and TRBJ1-1, with 9 bases fitting TRBD1. There are 14 residues in the CDR3. The junction had 9 bases not matched to a gene; V was cut back by 4 bases and J by 8 bases. Germline V gene data show CDR1 as SGHTS and CDR2 as YDEGEE.